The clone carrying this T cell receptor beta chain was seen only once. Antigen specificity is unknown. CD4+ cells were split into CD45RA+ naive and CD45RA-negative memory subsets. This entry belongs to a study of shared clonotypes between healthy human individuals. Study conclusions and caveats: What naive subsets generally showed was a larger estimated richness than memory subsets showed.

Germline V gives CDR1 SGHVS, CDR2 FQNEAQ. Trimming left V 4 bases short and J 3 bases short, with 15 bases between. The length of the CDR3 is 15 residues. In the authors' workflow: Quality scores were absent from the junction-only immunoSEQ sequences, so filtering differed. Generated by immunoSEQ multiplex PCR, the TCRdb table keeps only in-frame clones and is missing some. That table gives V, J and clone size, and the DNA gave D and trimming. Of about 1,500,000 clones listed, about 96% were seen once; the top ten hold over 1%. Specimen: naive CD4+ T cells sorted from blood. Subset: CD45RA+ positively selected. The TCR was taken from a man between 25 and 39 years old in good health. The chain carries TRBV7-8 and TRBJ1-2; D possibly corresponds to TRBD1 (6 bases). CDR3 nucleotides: TGTGCCAGCAGCTCCACAGGGATCCCGTACTATGGCTACACCTTC. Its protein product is CASSSTGIPYYGYTF. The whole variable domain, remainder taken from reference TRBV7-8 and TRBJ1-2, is GAGVSQSPRYKVAKRGQDVALRCDPISGHVSLFWYQQALGQGPEFLTYFQNEAQLDKSGLPSDRFFAERPEGSVSTLKIQRTQQEDSAVYLCASSSTGIPYYGYTFGSGTRLTVV.